This TCR beta chain was documented in a study of human T cells and chemical hapten exposure. The study, taken as a whole, reports: Patch test score rose with PT1 expanded TCRs, significant at 8, 16, 32, not 4. Sensitizing with DPC caused no change in TCRs above 1 in 1000 frequency. Donors were affected by alopecia, so their immune reaction might vary from that of healthy individuals.

For this clonotype: The antigen remains undetermined.

V was clipped by 6 bases and J by 1 base, with 10 bases between them. Germline V lookup: CDR1 MDHEN, CDR2 SYDVKM. The CDR3 runs to 14 residues. As to time point: patch test 1, 2 weeks after DPC sensitization. Treatment given: therapeutic diphenylcyclopropenone sensitization with weekly scalp DPC. Total RNA was isolated from whole blood that had not been fractionated. Each CDR3 protein is one row after TCRdb ran MiXCR on the RACE reads. The sample records 150,000 to 200,000 distinct CDR3 sequences, approximately 14% being singletons. The sample here was whole blood, taken in connection with sensitization to the hapten diphenylcyclopropenone (DPC). This TCR was recovered from a woman in her twenties or thirties with alopecia areata. Some clones in this sample may be carry-over from other donors' samples. V usage is TRBV28 and J usage is TRBJ1-5, with TRBD1 as a possible D gene (6 bases). CDR3 in DNA: TGTGCCAGCAGGACAGGCTCGAGCAATCAGCCCCAGCATTTT. As protein: CASRTGSSNQPQHF.